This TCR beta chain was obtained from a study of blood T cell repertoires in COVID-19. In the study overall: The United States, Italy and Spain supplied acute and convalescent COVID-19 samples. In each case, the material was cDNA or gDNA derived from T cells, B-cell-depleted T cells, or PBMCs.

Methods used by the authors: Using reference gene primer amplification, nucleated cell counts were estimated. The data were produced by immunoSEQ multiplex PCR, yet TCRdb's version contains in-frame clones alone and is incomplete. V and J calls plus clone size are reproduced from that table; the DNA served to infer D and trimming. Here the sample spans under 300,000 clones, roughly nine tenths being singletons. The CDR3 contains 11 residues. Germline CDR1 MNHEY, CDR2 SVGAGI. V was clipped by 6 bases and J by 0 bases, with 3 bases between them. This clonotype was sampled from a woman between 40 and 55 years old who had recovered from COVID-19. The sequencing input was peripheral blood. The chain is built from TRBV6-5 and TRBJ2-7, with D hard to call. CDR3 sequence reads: CASRASYEQYF. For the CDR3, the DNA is TGTGCCAGCAGAGCCTCCTACGAGCAGTACTTC.